One T cell receptor (beta chain) is described in this entry. This entry comes from a study of blood T cell repertoires in COVID-19. In the authors' methods: Nucleated cell number was recorded as an estimate derived from reference gene primer amplification. Libraries were prepared by immunoSEQ multiplex PCR; TCRdb keeps only in-frame clonotypes and omits some of them. The V and J calls and clone size are taken from that table; D and trimming were inferred from the DNA. This sample has around 200,000 clones, with approximately 91% found just once. The source is a woman between 18 and 29 years old who had recovered from COVID-19. The specimen sequenced was PBMCs or T cells enriched from blood (not recorded which).

CDR3 sequence reads: CASSIGVANEKLFF. In nucleotides, the CDR3 is TGTGCCAGTAGTATAGGAGTTGCTAATGAAAAACTGTTTTTT. The J gene is TRBJ1-4, the V gene TRBV19; no firm D call. CDR1 and CDR2 (germline): LNHDA, SQIVND (reference sequence). Trimming took off 1 base at V and 3 bases at J, with 6 bases between the two ends. The CDR3 extends over 14 amino acids. Full variable domain (rest looked up from reference TRBV19 and TRBJ1-4): DGGITQSPKYLFRKEGQNVTLSCEQNLNHDAMYWYRQDPGQGLRLIYYSQIVNDFQKGDIAEGYSVSREKKESFPLTVTSAQKNPTAFYLCASSIGVANEKLFFGSGTQLSVL.